This T cell receptor (beta chain) was sequenced during a study of T cell responses to AZD1222 COVID-19 vaccine. Overall study results and limits: Spike was spanned by vaccine-associated CD4 TCRs, with dominance at 160-218 and 743-854. Close to half of all spike-specific TCRs reportedly target regions of the variants that are unmutated. Seropositive status at baseline applied to only a handful of AZD1222 recipients.

Profiled with immunoSEQ multiplex PCR; TCRdb holds only in-frame clones, not every one. The sample shows tens of thousands of clones, nearly 90% of them seen only once. This CDR3 spans 14 amino acids. Trimming shortened V by 0 bases and J by 1 base, and 7 bases separated the two germline ends. Looked up from germline, CDR1 is SGHRS and CDR2 is YFSETQ. As concerns this clone: What it binds is unknown.

Sample: peripheral blood, taken on day 0 of MenACWY control vaccination. The receptor was isolated from an adult in good health. This rearrangement joins TRBV5-1 to TRBJ1-1; no clear D gene. The CDR3 is CASSLATQNTEAFF. As DNA, the CDR3 is TGCGCCAGCAGCTTGGCCACCCAGAACACTGAAGCTTTCTTT.